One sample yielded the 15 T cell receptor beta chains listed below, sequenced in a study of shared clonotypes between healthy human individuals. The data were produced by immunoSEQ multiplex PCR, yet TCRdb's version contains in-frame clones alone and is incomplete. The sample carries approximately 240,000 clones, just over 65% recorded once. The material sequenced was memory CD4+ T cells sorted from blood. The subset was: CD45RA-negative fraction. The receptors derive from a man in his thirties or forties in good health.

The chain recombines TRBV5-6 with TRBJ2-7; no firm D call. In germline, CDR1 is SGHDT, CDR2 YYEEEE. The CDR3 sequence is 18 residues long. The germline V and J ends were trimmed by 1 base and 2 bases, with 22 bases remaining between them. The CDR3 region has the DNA TGTGCCAGCAGCTTGTTTAGTACCTCAGATTGGTGGACCTACGAGCAGTACTTC. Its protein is CASSLFSTSDWWTYEQYF.

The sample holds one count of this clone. The CDR3 DNA is TGCGCCAGCAGCCAAGAGGGACAGGGGGCAAAAGAGACCCAGTACTTC. Protein: CASSQEGQGAKETQYF. The chain links TRBV4-1 to TRBJ2-5; 12 nucleotides agree with TRBD1. The CDR3 covers 16 residues. CDR1 MGHRA and CDR2 YSYEKL come from the germline V gene. With V trimmed by 0 bases and J by 3 bases, 2 bases remained unmatched.

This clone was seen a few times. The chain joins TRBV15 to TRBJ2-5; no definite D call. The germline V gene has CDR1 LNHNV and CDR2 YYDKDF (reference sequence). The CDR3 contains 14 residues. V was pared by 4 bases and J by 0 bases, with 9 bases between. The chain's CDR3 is CATSTRNYQETQYF. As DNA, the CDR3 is TGTGCCACCAGCACCCGAAACTACCAAGAGACCCAGTACTTC.

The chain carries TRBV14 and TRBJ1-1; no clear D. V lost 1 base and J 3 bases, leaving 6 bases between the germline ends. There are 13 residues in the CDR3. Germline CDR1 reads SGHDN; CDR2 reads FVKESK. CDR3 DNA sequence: TGTGCCAGCAGCCAAGGGAGGGACACTGAAGCTTTCTTT. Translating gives CASSQGRDTEAFF. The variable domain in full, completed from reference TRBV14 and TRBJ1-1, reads EAGVTQFPSHSVIEKGQTVTLRCDPISGHDNLYWYRRVMGKEIKFLLHFVKESKQDESGMPNNRFLAERTGGTYSTLKVQPAELEDSGVYFCASSQGRDTEAFFGQGTRLTVV.

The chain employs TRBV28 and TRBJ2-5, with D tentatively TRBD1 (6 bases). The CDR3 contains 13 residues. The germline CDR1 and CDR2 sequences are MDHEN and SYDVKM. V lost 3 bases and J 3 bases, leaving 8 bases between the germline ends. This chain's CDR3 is CASSFAGEETQYF. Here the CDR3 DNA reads TGTGCCAGCAGTTTTGCAGGGGAAGAGACCCAGTACTTC.

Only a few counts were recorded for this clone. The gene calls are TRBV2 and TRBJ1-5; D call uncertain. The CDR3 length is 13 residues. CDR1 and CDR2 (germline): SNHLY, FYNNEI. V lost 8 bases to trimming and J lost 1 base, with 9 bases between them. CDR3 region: CASRLTSNQPQHF. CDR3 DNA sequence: TGTGCCAGCCGCCTGACGAGCAATCAGCCCCAGCATTTT. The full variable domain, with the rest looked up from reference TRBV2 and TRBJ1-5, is EPEVTQTPSHQVTQMGQEVILRCVPISNHLYFYWYRQILGQKVEFLVSFYNNEISEKSEIFDDQFSVERPDGSNFTLKIRSTKLEDSAMYFCASRLTSNQPQHFGDGTRLSIL.

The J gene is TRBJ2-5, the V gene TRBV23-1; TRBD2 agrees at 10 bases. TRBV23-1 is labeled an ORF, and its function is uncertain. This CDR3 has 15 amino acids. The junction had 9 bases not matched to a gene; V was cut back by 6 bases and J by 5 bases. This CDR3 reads CASRVAGGLGETQYF. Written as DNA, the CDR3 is TGCGCCAGCAGAGTAGCGGGAGGCCTAGGTGAGACCCAGTACTTC.

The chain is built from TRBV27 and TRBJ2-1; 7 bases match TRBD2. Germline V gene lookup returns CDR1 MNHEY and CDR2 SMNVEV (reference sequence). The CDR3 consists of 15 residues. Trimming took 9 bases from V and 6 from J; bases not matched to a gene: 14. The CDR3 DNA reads TGTGCCAGTCGGGGCGGAGGCGGGGGTACCAATGAGCAGTTCTTC. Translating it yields CASRGGGGGTNEQFF.

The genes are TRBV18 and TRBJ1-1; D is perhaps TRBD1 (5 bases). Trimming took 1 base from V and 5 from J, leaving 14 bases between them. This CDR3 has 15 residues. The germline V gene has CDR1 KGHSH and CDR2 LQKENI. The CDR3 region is CASSPRMQGTTEAFF. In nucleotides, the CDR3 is TGTGCCAGCTCACCACGTATGCAGGGTACGACTGAAGCTTTCTTT.

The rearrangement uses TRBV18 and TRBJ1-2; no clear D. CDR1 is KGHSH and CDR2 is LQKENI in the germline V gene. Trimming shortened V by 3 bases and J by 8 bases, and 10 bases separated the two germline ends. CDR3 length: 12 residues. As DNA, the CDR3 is TGTGCCAGCTCACCTCGAGGTGGGGGCTACACCTTC. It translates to CASSPRGGGYTF.

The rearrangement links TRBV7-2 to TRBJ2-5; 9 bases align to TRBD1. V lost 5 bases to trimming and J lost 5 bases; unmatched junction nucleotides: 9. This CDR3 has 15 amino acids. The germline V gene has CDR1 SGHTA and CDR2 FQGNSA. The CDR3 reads CASSHDRGFGETQYF. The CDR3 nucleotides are TGTGCCAGCAGCCACGACAGGGGGTTTGGGGAGACCCAGTACTTC.

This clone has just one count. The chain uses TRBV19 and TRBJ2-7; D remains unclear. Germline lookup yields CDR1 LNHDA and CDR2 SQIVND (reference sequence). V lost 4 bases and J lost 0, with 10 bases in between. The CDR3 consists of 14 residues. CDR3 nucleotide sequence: TGTGCCAGTAGTACGGCAGCAAACTCCTACGAGCAGTACTTC. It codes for CASSTAANSYEQYF.

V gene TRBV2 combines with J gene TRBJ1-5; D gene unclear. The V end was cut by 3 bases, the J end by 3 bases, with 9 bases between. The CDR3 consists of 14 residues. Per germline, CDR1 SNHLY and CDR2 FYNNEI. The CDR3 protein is CASSESDYNQPQHF. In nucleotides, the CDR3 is TGTGCCAGCAGTGAGTCTGACTACAATCAGCCCCAGCATTTT.

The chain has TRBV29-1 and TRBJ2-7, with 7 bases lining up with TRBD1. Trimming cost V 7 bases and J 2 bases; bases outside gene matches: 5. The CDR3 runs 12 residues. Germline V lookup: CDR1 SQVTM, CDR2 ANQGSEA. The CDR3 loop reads CSAEDRAYEQYF. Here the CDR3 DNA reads TGCAGCGCCGAAGACAGGGCCTACGAGCAGTACTTC.

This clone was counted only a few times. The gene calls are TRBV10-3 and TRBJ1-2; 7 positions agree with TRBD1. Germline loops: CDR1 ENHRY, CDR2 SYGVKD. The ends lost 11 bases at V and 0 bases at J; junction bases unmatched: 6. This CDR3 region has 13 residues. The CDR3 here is CAGRDSTNYGYTF. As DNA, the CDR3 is TGTGCCGGGCGGGACAGCACTAACTATGGCTACACCTTC.